The T cell receptor (beta chain) under discussion was sequenced for a study of B cell selection in AIRE deficiency. Findings of the study overall: Shared Treg sequences were biased toward short CDR3s with few non-templated nucleotide insertions.

The V end was cut by 5 bases, the J end by 4 bases, with 12 bases between. This CDR3 has 13 residues. CDR1 and CDR2 (germline): SGHAT, FQNNGV. Points on this clone: What it recognizes is unknown.

Original data processing: About 9.9x10^4 patient and approximately 140,000 healthy donor in-frame TCRbeta sequences came from conventional T cells. This table comes from immunoSEQ multiplex PCR, and its TCRdb copy is limited to in-frame clones, with some not included. V and J calls and clone size follow that table, whereas D and trimming were derived from the DNA. In the table there are about 25,000 clones, roughly 97% of which are singletons. Sorting defined conventional CD4 T cells as CD4+CD127+. The sample taken for sequencing was CD4+CD127+ conventional T cells sorted from PBMCs. This TCR derives from a human donor in good health. V is TRBV11-2 and J is TRBJ2-7; D is ambiguous. The CDR3 DNA reads TGTGCCAGCAGCCCCCGGGTCGGGTACGAGCAGTACTTC. Amino acid sequence: CASSPRVGYEQYF.